This T cell receptor beta chain was captured by sequencing in a study of T cell repertoires in cytomegalovirus infection. The sample holds one count of this clonotype. Its antigen is still unknown. Each CDR3 protein gets one entry after TCRdb re-called the reads with MiXCR. This table has 650,000 to 900,000 distinct CDR3 sequences, just under 30% appearing once. Deletions cut 6 bases from V and 6 bases from J, with 11 bases between. The CDR3 runs 12 residues. CDR1 and CDR2 (germline): MNHEY, SVGAGI. This TCR was sampled from a human donor in good health (CMV status not recorded). Some clones in this sample may be carry-over from other donors' samples. This rearrangement joins TRBV6-5 to TRBJ1-2, with D perhaps matching TRBD1 (5 bases). The specimen was cultured CD8+ T cells from PBMCs, collected from culture after CMV antigen stimulation. The CDR3 is CASRGGKDGYTF. For the CDR3, the DNA is TGTGCCAGCAGGGGGGGTAAGGATGGCTACACCTTC.